These 31 T cell receptor beta chains were sequenced from one sample in a study of OX40 agonist ivuxolimab in advanced cancers. Here immunoSEQ multiplex PCR was the method, and the copy in TCRdb shows in-frame clones only, minus some. This sample has about 59,000 clones, with approximately 90% found just once. Material: CD4+ or CD8+ T cells sorted from blood, obtained in a trial of the OX40 agonist ivuxolimab. The receptors shown here come from an adult with an advanced solid tumor such as melanoma, head and neck, liver or kidney cancer.

The chain employs TRBV10-3 and TRBJ1-2; D is uncertain. Germline lookup yields CDR1 ENHRY and CDR2 SYGVKD. The CDR3 length is 15 residues. V was shortened by 3 bases and J by 0 bases, with 11 bases between the two germline ends. The CDR3 here is CAISDEVASNYGYTF. CDR3 DNA: TGTGCCATCAGTGATGAGGTAGCGTCTAACTATGGCTACACCTTC.

This clone has a single count. The chain couples TRBV28 to TRBJ2-1; D unresolved. Germline V lookup: CDR1 MDHEN, CDR2 SYDVKM. Trimming stripped 2 bases from V and 6 bases from J, with 5 bases between. There are 12 residues in the CDR3. The chain's CDR3 is CASSLTVNEQFF. CDR3 nucleotides: TGTGCCAGCAGTTTAACTGTCAATGAGCAGTTCTTC.

This sequence joins TRBV27 and TRBJ1-5, with 8 nucleotides matching TRBD1. The V and J ends lost 4 bases and 6 bases, in that order; junction bases with no gene match: 8. CDR1 and CDR2 from the germline V gene are MNHEY and SMNVEV (reference sequence). CDR3 size: 15 residues. The CDR3 sequence is CASSSHPGGSQPQHF. The DNA of the CDR3 is TGTGCCAGCAGTTCCCACCCAGGGGGCAGTCAGCCCCAGCATTTT.

This chain uses TRBV28 with TRBJ1-2, with 7 bases aligning to TRBD1. Germline V gene sequence: CDR1 MDHEN, CDR2 SYDVKM. The V and J ends lost 4 bases and 8 bases, in that order; junction bases with no gene match: 13. The CDR3 spans 15 residues. The CDR3 region has the DNA TGTGCCAGCAGTTCCCACGCTCCAGGGGGTTGGGGCTACACCTTC. Protein sequence: CASSSHAPGGWGYTF.

The V gene is TRBV28, the J gene TRBJ2-1, with TRBD2 matching over 12 bases. Germline CDR1 reads MDHEN; CDR2 reads SYDVKM. The ends lost 3 bases at V and 9 bases at J; junction bases unmatched: 6. This CDR3 comprises 15 residues. Here the CDR3 reads CASSFLTSGGGEQFF. The CDR3 DNA follows: TGTGCCAGCAGTTTCTTGACTAGCGGGGGAGGTGAGCAGTTCTTC.

The rearrangement uses TRBV7-2 and TRBJ2-3, with 9 bases lining up with TRBD2. This CDR3 region has 17 residues. Germline V gene lookup returns CDR1 SGHTA and CDR2 FQGNSA. Trimming took 2 bases from V and 2 from J; bases not matched to a gene: 8. The CDR3 loop is CASSLWPSGALTDTQYF. Written as DNA, the CDR3 is TGTGCCAGCAGCTTATGGCCTAGCGGGGCCCTCACAGATACGCAGTATTTT.

The chain employs TRBV27 and TRBJ2-1; 7 bases agree with TRBD1. The V and J ends lost 5 bases and 8 bases, in that order; junction bases with no gene match: 6. The CDR3 has 13 amino acids. Germline V gene sequence: CDR1 MNHEY, CDR2 SMNVEV (reference sequence). The CDR3 loop is CASSVGTVHEQFF. CDR3 bases: TGTGCCAGCAGTGTCGGGACAGTTCATGAGCAGTTCTTC.

The chain combines TRBV4-2 with TRBJ1-5; no clear D. The CDR3 length is 14 residues. The germline gives CDR1 LGHNA, CDR2 YNFKEQ. V lost 0 bases to trimming and J lost 6 bases, with 9 bases between them. The CDR3 nucleotides are TGTGCCAGCAGCCAAGATGAGGCCGTTCAGCCCCAGCATTTT. Protein sequence: CASSQDEAVQPQHF.

The rearrangement joins TRBV9 to TRBJ2-1; 7 bases are a match to TRBD2. Trimming removed 4 bases from V and 5 bases from J; junction bases left unmatched: 3. Germline V lookup: CDR1 SGDLS, CDR2 YYNGEE. This CDR3 is built from 13 residues. The CDR3: CASSWGGDNEQFF. CDR3 DNA: TGTGCCAGCAGCTGGGGAGGGGACAATGAGCAGTTCTTC.

This rearrangement joins TRBV9 to TRBJ1-3; TRBD1 matches at 7 bases. Looked up from germline, CDR1 is SGDLS and CDR2 is YYNGEE. Unmatched junction bases numbered 3, after V lost 3 bases and J lost 0 bases. This CDR3 comprises 15 residues. The CDR3: CASSGDSLSGNTIYF. CDR3 DNA: TGTGCCAGCAGCGGGGACAGCCTCTCTGGAAACACCATATATTTT.

J is TRBJ2-7 and V is TRBV6-5; D gene ambiguous. Germline V gene lookup returns CDR1 MNHEY and CDR2 SVGAGI. The CDR3 has 13 residues. The V end lost 6 bases, the J end lost 1 base, and 10 bases lay between the germline ends. CDR3 sequence: CASSISLSYEQYF. The CDR3 DNA is TGTGCCAGCAGCATATCCCTATCCTACGAGCAGTACTTC.

This clone occurred once. J is TRBJ2-3 and V is TRBV9; 8 bases map to TRBD2. The CDR3 is 14 residues long. Trimming cost V 2 bases and J 2 bases; bases outside gene matches: 1. Per germline, CDR1 SGDLS and CDR2 YYNGEE. The CDR3, as DNA: TGTGCCAGCAGCGTTAGCGGGGCCACAGATACGCAGTATTTT. This gives the protein CASSVSGATDTQYF.

V and J are TRBV27 and TRBJ1-6, with no clear D. CDR1 and CDR2 (germline): MNHEY, SMNVEV (reference sequence). The CDR3 is made up of 16 amino acids. V was shortened by 6 bases and J by 4 bases, with 16 bases between the two germline ends. This CDR3 reads CASSLLGSSYNSPLHF. In DNA form, the CDR3 reads TGTGCCAGCAGCCTTTTGGGGTCAAGTTATAATTCACCCCTCCACTTT.

J is TRBJ2-2 and V is TRBV4-1; unclear D gene. Germline assignment: CDR1 MGHRA and CDR2 YSYEKL. V lost 1 base to trimming and J lost 6 bases, with 9 bases between them. The CDR3 runs to 14 residues. The CDR3 sequence is CASSQVKVPGELFF. The DNA for the CDR3 is TGCGCCAGCAGCCAAGTGAAGGTCCCCGGGGAGCTGTTTTTT.

V is TRBV6-5 and J is TRBJ2-5, with 11 bases identical to TRBD1. The length of the CDR3 is 14 residues. Germline V gene data show CDR1 as MNHEY and CDR2 as SVGAGI. Trimming took 5 bases from V and 5 from J; bases not matched to a gene: 4. The CDR3, as DNA: TGTGCCAGCAGTCGGACAGGGGGCGCGGAGACCCAGTACTTC. This codes for CASSRTGGAETQYF.

The chain employs TRBV11-3 and TRBJ2-1; 9 bases align to TRBD2. V gave up 5 bases and J gave up 2 bases; unmatched junction bases: 4. The CDR3 totals 15 residues. Germline V CDR1 and CDR2: SGHNT, YENEEA. The CDR3 loop is CASSPRTSAYNEQFF. As DNA, the CDR3 is TGTGCCAGCAGCCCTAGGACTAGCGCCTACAATGAGCAGTTCTTC.

The V and J genes are TRBV18 and TRBJ1-5; 8 nucleotides match TRBD1. The CDR3 runs to 17 residues. The V segment lost 2 bases and the J segment 2 bases; nucleotides outside the gene matches: 8. Germline CDR1 reads KGHSH; CDR2 reads LQKENI. The CDR3 DNA sequence: TGTGCCAGCTCACCATTACGGACAGGGCAAGGCAATCAGCCCCAGCATTTT. Amino acids: CASSPLRTGQGNQPQHF. Full variable domain (rest looked up from reference TRBV18 and TRBJ1-5): NAGVMQNPRHLVRRRGQEARLRCSPMKGHSHVYWYRQLPEEGLKFMVYLQKENIIDESGMPKERFSAEFPKEGPSILRIQQVVRGDSAAYFCASSPLRTGQGNQPQHFGDGTRLSIL.

The V gene is TRBV9, the J gene TRBJ1-1; 8 nucleotides line up with TRBD1. CDR1 is SGDLS and CDR2 is YYNGEE in the germline V gene. CDR3 length: 14 residues. Trimming cost V 3 bases and J 6 bases; bases outside gene matches: 7. DNA for the CDR3: TGTGCCAGCAGCGCGTTCGGGACAGGTCCTGAAGCTTTCTTT. Protein sequence: CASSAFGTGPEAFF.

The chain links TRBV19 to TRBJ1-5, with D maybe TRBD1 (5 bases). CDR3 length: 14 residues. Germline V gene lookup returns CDR1 LNHDA and CDR2 SQIVND (reference sequence). V lost 3 bases to trimming and J lost 4 bases, with 10 bases between them. CDR3 sequence reads: CASSIRGGNQPQHF. The CDR3 DNA reads as TGTGCCAGTAGTATTCGGGGGGGTAATCAGCCCCAGCATTTT. The full variable domain, in which reference TRBV19 and TRBJ1-5 provide the parts outside the CDR3, is DGGITQSPKYLFRKEGQNVTLSCEQNLNHDAMYWYRQDPGQGLRLIYYSQIVNDFQKGDIAEGYSVSREKKESFPLTVTSAQKNPTAFYLCASSIRGGNQPQHFGDGTRLSIL.

This chain links TRBV19 with TRBJ1-2, with 8 bases that match TRBD1. The ends lost 7 bases at V and 1 base at J; junction bases unmatched: 8. The CDR3 has 15 amino acids. Germline CDR1 is LNHDA and CDR2 is SQIVND (reference sequence). As DNA, the CDR3 is TGTGCCAGTACCCGGACAGGGTCCCTTAACTATGGCTACACCTTC. Translation gives CASTRTGSLNYGYTF.

The chain is built from TRBV5-1 and TRBJ1-2; D is perhaps TRBD1 (6 bases). This CDR3 is 16 amino acids long. Germline CDR1 reads SGHRS; CDR2 reads YFSETQ. The V end lost 5 bases, the J end lost 4 bases, and 21 bases lay between the germline ends. The CDR3 reads CASRSTLDSVGYGYTF. CDR3 nucleotides: TGCGCCAGCAGGTCTACTCTGGACAGCGTGGGCTATGGCTACACCTTC.

A single count supports this clone. The CDR3 here is CASSLRQAYYNEQFF. In DNA, the CDR3 is TGTGCCAGCAGCTTACGACAGGCCTATTACAATGAGCAGTTCTTC. This rearrangement joins TRBV11-2 to TRBJ2-1, with a possible D match to TRBD1 (6 bases). The CDR3 spans 15 residues. Germline CDR1 and CDR2: SGHAT and FQNNGV. Deletions cut 2 bases from V and 4 bases from J, with 12 bases between.

V is TRBV12-5 and J is TRBJ1-1; D is uncertain. Germline V lookup: CDR1 LGHNT, CDR2 FRNRAP. V lost 6 bases to trimming and J lost 6 bases, with 11 bases between them. The CDR3 loop spans 12 amino acids. The CDR3 DNA follows: TGTGCTAGTGGCGTTCCTCTCGCTGAAGCTTTCTTT. Residues: CASGVPLAEAFF.

This chain joins TRBV6-5 and TRBJ2-1, with 10 bases matching TRBD1. Trimming at V came to 6 bases and at J to 16 bases, leaving 9 bases not matched to a gene. Germline lookup yields CDR1 MNHEY and CDR2 SVGAGI. This CDR3 contains 12 residues. The CDR3 protein is CASSHGGTGAFF. The CDR3 DNA is TGTGCCAGCAGCCACGGGGGGACAGGGGCCTTCTTC.

This chain uses TRBV4-3 with TRBJ2-2; D possibly corresponds to TRBD2 (6 bases). The CDR3 has 15 residues. Germline-derived CDR1 and CDR2 are LGHNA and YSLEER. The V gene lost 1 base and the J gene lost 2 bases, with 8 bases spanning the gap. Written as DNA, the CDR3 is TGCGCCAGCAGCCAAGGACTAGTAAACACCGGGGAGCTGTTTTTT. Amino acid sequence: CASSQGLVNTGELFF.

The V call is TRBV28, the J call TRBJ1-5; D is undetermined. This CDR3 has 14 residues. The ends were cut back, 3 bases at V and 3 bases at J, with 9 bases in the middle. Germline lookup yields CDR1 MDHEN and CDR2 SYDVKM. The CDR3 loop reads CASSFLTNNQPQHF. The CDR3 DNA is TGTGCCAGCAGTTTCCTTACAAACAATCAGCCCCAGCATTTT. Based on the CDR3 plus reference TRBV28 and TRBJ1-5, the full variable domain is DVKVTQSSRYLVKRTGEKVFLECVQDMDHENMFWYRQDPGLGLRLIYFSYDVKMKEKGDIPEGYSVSREKKERFSLILESASTNQTSMYLCASSFLTNNQPQHFGDGTRLSIL.

This clone was counted between two and nine times. The rearrangement uses TRBV6-6 and TRBJ1-1; D is undetermined. This CDR3 comprises 12 residues. The V gene lost 4 bases and the J gene lost 0 bases, with 3 bases spanning the gap. Germline CDR1 and CDR2: MNHNY and SVGAGI (reference sequence). In DNA form, the CDR3 reads TGTGCCAGCAGTTTCATGAACACTGAAGCTTTCTTT. It encodes CASSFMNTEAFF.

This rearrangement joins TRBV12-5 to TRBJ2-3, with D possibly TRBD1 on 5 matching bases. The germline V and J ends were trimmed by 4 bases and 2 bases, with 7 bases remaining between them. The CDR3 runs 13 residues. Germline CDR1 reads LGHNT; CDR2 reads FRNRAP. In DNA form, the CDR3 reads TGTGCTAGTGGTTCGACAGTCACAGATACGCAGTATTTT. Translating it yields CASGSTVTDTQYF. The entire variable domain, with the rest obtained from reference TRBV12-5 and TRBJ2-3, is as follows: DARVTQTPRHKVTEMGQEVTMRCQPILGHNTVFWYRQTMMQGLELLAYFRNRAPLDDSGMPKDRFSAEMPDATLATLKIQPSEPRDSAVYFCASGSTVTDTQYFGPGTRLTVL.

The CDR3 DNA follows: TGTGCCAGCAGCTTAGAAGAGGACAGGGTTTTTGTCGATACGCAGTATTTT. It translates to CASSLEEDRVFVDTQYF. This chain joins TRBV7-6 and TRBJ2-3, with 8 bases fitting TRBD1. The CDR3 totals 17 residues. From germline, CDR1 is SGHVS and CDR2 FNYEAQ. V shed 1 base, J shed 6 bases, and the junction held 12 bases outside the gene matches.

The chain employs TRBV2 and TRBJ1-1; D uncertain. Germline V CDR1 and CDR2: SNHLY, FYNNEI. The V and J ends lost 5 bases and 4 bases respectively, with 11 bases between them. This CDR3 comprises 13 residues. CDR3 DNA: TGTGCCAGCAGTAATGGGATTGGCACTGAAGCTTTCTTT. Translated: CASSNGIGTEAFF.

The genes are TRBV6-5 and TRBJ2-1; TRBD2 agrees at 11 bases. This CDR3 is 14 amino acids long. After removal of 6 bases from V and 4 bases from J, the junction contained 2 bases not matched to a gene. Looked up from germline, CDR1 is MNHEY and CDR2 is SVGAGI. CDR3 coding DNA: TGTGCCAGCAGGCGACTAGCGGGGTACAATGAGCAGTTCTTC. It specifies CASRRLAGYNEQFF.